These T cell receptor beta chains were read from a single sample in a study of cytomegalovirus exposure and HLA in healthy donors. Using immunoSEQ multiplex PCR, the repertoire was profiled, and TCRdb retains in-frame clones only, with some absent. This sample has approximately 97,000 clones; around 78% occur once, and the top ten carry 2.5% to 3%. Sequencing was done on a sample of PBMCs. These receptors all come from a man between 40 and 49 years old in good health and CMV-seronegative. Each CDR3 is given without its conserved first and last residue.

length	V	J	CDR3
13	TRBV6-1	TRBJ1-3	ARSSGTGRGPTIY
12	TRBV9	TRBJ1-6	ASNQGAYNSPLH
13	TRBV5-1	TRBJ2-7	ASSLIPGLSYEQY
12	TRBV2	TRBJ1-1	ASSQDRVDTEAF
13	TRBV5-5	TRBJ2-1	ASSYRASGNNEQF
13	TRBV7-9	TRBJ2-1	ASSPGQGSYNEQF
10	TRBV13	TRBJ1-1	ASSRDRVKAF
13	TRBV30	TRBJ1-2	AWSGGPGQGFGYT
16	TRBV5-1	TRBJ2-1	ASSLVMFGKGSYNEQF
15	TRBV4-1	TRBJ2-1	ASRHPGQGSSYNEQF
11	TRBV30	TRBJ1-1	AWSVGQGTEAF
13	TRBV2	TRBJ2-5	ASRALAGLEETQY
13	TRBV14	TRBJ2-1	ASSPLAGAYNEQF
12	TRBV7-9	TRBJ1-4	ASHQGEANEKLF
12	TRBV9	TRBJ1-3	ASSVEFSPGTIY
12	TRBV10-3	TRBJ2-7	AIGQGARGYEQY
12	TRBV9	TRBJ2-7	ASSRGQGSYEQY
13	TRBV25-1	TRBJ1-6	ASSLTGSGDSPLH
12	TRBV4-1	TRBJ2-3	ASSQTGSTDTQY
15	TRBV28	TRBJ1-4	ASSSPRTALTNEKLF
13	TRBV6-1	TRBJ1-5	ASSFLEYSNQPQH
11	TRBV5-6	TRBJ2-5	ASSQRPGETQY
13	TRBV11-3	TRBJ2-1	ASSSGQGSYNEQF
13	TRBV10-3	TRBJ1-1	AAPLRRGPSTEAF
12	TRBV9	TRBJ2-1	ASSVTSGYNEQF